What follows are 23 T cell receptor beta chains derived from one specimen sequenced in a study of blood T cell repertoires in COVID-19. The assay was immunoSEQ multiplex PCR, and TCRdb's table has in-frame clones only and misses some. The sample yields around 210,000 clones, around 88% seen once. The specimen sequenced was peripheral blood. Receptor source: a man younger than 35 with active or convalescent COVID-19.

V is TRBV24-1 and J is TRBJ2-1; TRBD1 is a possible D gene (6 bases). CDR3 length: 14 amino acids. Germline lookup yields CDR1 KGHDR and CDR2 SFDVKD. Between the trimmed V and J ends, which lost 5 bases and 7 bases, there was a span of 14 bases. CDR3 sequence reads: CATSGPGQRNEQFF. The CDR3 DNA is TGTGCCACCAGTGGCCCCGGACAGAGAAATGAGCAGTTCTTC.

This clone was observed a few times. J is TRBJ2-2 and V is TRBV7-8, with TRBD2 identical over 7 bases. With V trimmed by 5 bases and J by 6 bases, 6 bases remained unmatched. Germline V CDR1 and CDR2: SGHVS, FQNEAQ. The CDR3 extends over 14 amino acids. CDR3 in DNA: TGTGCCAGCAGCCCAGGGAGGGTAGCCGGGGAGCTGTTTTTT. It encodes CASSPGRVAGELFF.

The rearrangement links TRBV7-9 to TRBJ2-1, with D perhaps matching TRBD2 (5 bases). V was clipped by 5 bases and J by 8 bases, with 22 bases between them. This CDR3 region has 16 residues. Looked up from germline, CDR1 is SEHNR and CDR2 is FQNEAQ (reference sequence). The CDR3 is CASSPIAGPARDEQFF. As DNA, the CDR3 is TGTGCCAGCAGCCCCATAGCCGGGCCCGCGAGGGATGAGCAGTTCTTC.

The gene calls are TRBV5-1 and TRBJ2-2; D is possibly TRBD1 (6 bases). The CDR3 is 18 residues long. Germline V gene sequence: CDR1 SGHRS, CDR2 YFSETQ. V was pared by 0 bases and J by 0 bases, with 15 bases between. The CDR3 DNA follows: TGCGCCAGCAGCTTGGTATATATGCGGACAGCGAACACCGGGGAGCTGTTTTTT. Amino acids: CASSLVYMRTANTGELFF.

CDR3 in DNA: TGTGCCAGCAGCCCTTGGGGCAGGGGACAGGGCAATCAGCCCCAGCATTTT. Its protein product is CASSPWGRGQGNQPQHF. The chain joins TRBV7-2 to TRBJ1-5; TRBD1 matches at 8 bases. V trimming: 5 bases; J trimming: 2 bases; junction bases outside the gene matches: 11. CDR3 length: 17 residues. The germline V gene has CDR1 SGHTA and CDR2 FQGNSA. The full variable domain, completed using reference TRBV7-2 and TRBJ1-5, is GAGVSQSPSNKVTEKGKDVELRCDPISGHTALYWYRQSLGQGLEFLIYFQGNSAPDKSGLPSDRFSAERTGGSVSTLTIQRTQQEDSAVYLCASSPWGRGQGNQPQHFGDGTRLSIL.

The chain uses TRBV29-1 and TRBJ2-5; D might be TRBD1 (6 bases). The V and J ends lost 6 bases and 6 bases respectively, with 26 bases between them. The CDR3 loop spans 16 amino acids. The germline gives CDR1 SQVTM, CDR2 ANQGSEA. CDR3 coding DNA: TGCAGCGTGGGGGCCGGGACACCCCAGGTAGGGAAGACCCAGTACTTC. Translating it yields CSVGAGTPQVGKTQYF.

The chain combines TRBV28 with TRBJ2-7, with D possibly TRBD2 on 6 matching bases. Trimming took off 4 bases at V and 5 bases at J, with 15 bases between the two ends. The V gene's germline CDR1 is MDHEN and CDR2 SYDVKM. This CDR3 is 14 amino acids long. The CDR3 here is CASSSGGLMDEQYF. The DNA of the CDR3 is TGTGCCAGCAGTTCCGGGGGACTGATGGACGAGCAGTACTTC.

This rearrangement joins TRBV6-5 to TRBJ2-1, with 9 bases matching TRBD2. The CDR3 runs 14 residues. In germline, CDR1 is MNHEY, CDR2 SVGAGI. The V gene end was trimmed by 3 bases and the J gene end by 5 bases; junction bases not matched to a gene: 2. The CDR3 DNA reads as TGTGCCAGCAGTTATGGGACTAGCAACAATGAGCAGTTCTTC. This codes for CASSYGTSNNEQFF.

This sequence joins TRBV10-3 and TRBJ1-6, with no clear D. The V end lost 9 bases, the J end lost 10 bases, and 13 bases lay between the germline ends. The V gene's germline CDR1 is ENHRY and CDR2 SYGVKD. CDR3 length: 12 residues. This CDR3 reads CAIQEVGSPLHF. The CDR3 coding sequence is TGTGCCATACAAGAGGTTGGCTCACCCCTCCACTTT.

The chain combines TRBV4-3 with TRBJ1-2; possible D gene TRBD1, 6 bases. The germline V and J ends were trimmed by 4 bases and 3 bases, with 12 bases remaining between them. This CDR3 contains 14 residues. Germline CDR1 and CDR2: LGHNA and YSLEER. The CDR3 is CASSRVAGDYGYTF. CDR3 sequence (DNA): TGCGCCAGCAGCCGCGTTGCAGGGGACTATGGCTACACCTTC.

The genes are TRBV4-1 and TRBJ2-7; D gene unclear. CDR1 and CDR2 (germline): MGHRA, YSYEKL. V lost 4 bases, J lost 3 bases, and 10 bases lay in between. The CDR3 covers 13 residues. CDR3 sequence reads: CASSPSNNYEQYF. CDR3 sequence (DNA): TGCGCCAGCAGCCCCTCCAACAACTACGAGCAGTACTTC.

This chain connects TRBV28 to TRBJ1-2; no firm D call. This CDR3 is built from 10 residues. V lost 10 bases and J lost 4, with 7 bases in between. CDR1 and CDR2 from the germline V gene are MDHEN and SYDVKM. The CDR3 loop reads CATYSYGYTF. In DNA form, the CDR3 reads TGTGCCACCTATTCCTATGGCTACACCTTC.

V gene TRBV29-1 combines with J gene TRBJ1-5; D perhaps matches TRBD1 (5 bases). This CDR3 comprises 13 residues. With 4 bases removed from V and 5 bases from J, the gap between germline ends came to 12 bases. The germline gives CDR1 SQVTM, CDR2 ANQGSEA. In DNA form, the CDR3 reads TGCAGCGTTGTGACAGAATTTCATCAGCCCCAGCATTTT. This translates into CSVVTEFHQPQHF.

The rearrangement joins TRBV13 to TRBJ2-1; TRBD2 matches 12 bases. The V and J ends lost 7 bases and 4 bases, in that order; junction bases with no gene match: 2. This CDR3 spans 14 amino acids. The germline CDR1 and CDR2 sequences are PRHDT and FYEKMQ (reference sequence). The CDR3: CASTLAGGYNEQFF. CDR3 DNA: TGTGCCAGCACCCTAGCGGGAGGGTACAATGAGCAGTTCTTC.

V usage is TRBV10-2 and J usage is TRBJ2-7; 8 bases fit TRBD1. Germline CDR1 and CDR2: WSHSY and SAAADI. V trimming: 4 bases; J trimming: 1 base; junction bases outside the gene matches: 6. The length of the CDR3 is 15 residues. Written as DNA, the CDR3 is TGCGCCAGCAGTGGAGGGACAGGCTATTCCTACGAGCAGTACTTC. Amino acids: CASSGGTGYSYEQYF.

The chain links TRBV6-5 to TRBJ1-6; D is unresolved. The ends were cut back, 8 bases at V and 9 bases at J, with 17 bases in the middle. Looked up from germline, CDR1 is MNHEY and CDR2 is SVGAGI. The CDR3 has 14 residues. DNA for the CDR3: TGTGCCAGCTCAGACAATTGGGTGGGTTCACCCCTCCACTTT. It is translated as CASSDNWVGSPLHF.

The V and J genes are TRBV18 and TRBJ1-5; 7 nucleotides line up with TRBD1. The CDR3 is made up of 16 amino acids. Germline V gene data show CDR1 as KGHSH and CDR2 as LQKENI. V trimming: 0 bases; J trimming: 6 bases; junction bases outside the gene matches: 8. CDR3 coding DNA: TGTGCCAGCTCACCACCGGGACAGCCAAGAGGTCAGCCCCAGCATTTT. Protein sequence: CASSPPGQPRGQPQHF.

The rearrangement links TRBV19 to TRBJ2-6; no clear D gene. The CDR3 contains 16 residues. Germline CDR1 is LNHDA and CDR2 is SQIVND (reference sequence). Trimming removed 5 bases at V and 2 bases at J, with 13 bases between. The CDR3 nucleotides are TGTGCCAGTAGTGTCCCCCGAGGAACTGGGGCCAACGTCCTGACTTTC. This encodes CASSVPRGTGANVLTF.

The genes are TRBV5-4 and TRBJ2-2; TRBD1 matches at 8 bases. Per the germline V gene, CDR1 is SGHNT and CDR2 is YYREEE (reference sequence). With V trimmed by 0 bases and J by 0 bases, 1 base remained unmatched. CDR3 length: 16 amino acids. CDR3 loop: CASSLAQGANTGELFF. The CDR3 nucleotides read TGTGCCAGCAGCTTGGCACAGGGGGCGAACACCGGGGAGCTGTTTTTT.

The chain is built from TRBV15 and TRBJ1-2, with D possibly matching TRBD1 (5 bases). CDR1 and CDR2 from the germline V gene are LNHNV and YYDKDF (reference sequence). The CDR3 spans 17 residues. The V and J ends lost 0 bases and 5 bases respectively, with 19 bases between them. The CDR3 sequence is CATSRDRSGRLGYGYTF. CDR3 coding DNA: TGTGCCACCAGCAGAGATAGGTCAGGGCGACTAGGGTATGGCTACACCTTC.

This clone was detected once. The CDR3 DNA reads as TGTGCCAGCAGCCTACGGGGGACTAGTAACAATGAGCAGTTCTTC. Translated: CASSLRGTSNNEQFF. The rearrangement links TRBV11-3 to TRBJ2-1; TRBD2 matches 8 bases. Germline-derived CDR1 and CDR2 are SGHNT and YENEEA. J was trimmed by 5 bases and V by 5 bases; bases with no gene match: 8. The length of the CDR3 is 15 residues.

The chain combines TRBV2 with TRBJ1-1; the match to TRBD1 covers 8 bases. The CDR3 loop spans 15 amino acids. Germline CDR1 and CDR2: SNHLY and FYNNEI. The J segment lost 4 bases and the V segment lost 7 bases, leaving 11 bases of the junction unmatched. The CDR3 DNA sequence: TGTGCCAGCAAACCTTTATATACAGGGGGCACTGAAGCTTTCTTT. Protein: CASKPLYTGGTEAFF.

This clone was counted a single time. This rearrangement joins TRBV3-1 (or the pseudogene TRBV3-2) to TRBJ2-7, with TRBD2 as a possible D gene (7 bases). The germline V gene has CDR1 LGHDT and CDR2 YNNKEL (reference sequence). This CDR3 is built from 14 residues. V lost 3 bases and J 8 bases, leaving 17 bases between the germline ends. CDR3 in amino acids: CASSHNPRGTKQYF. The CDR3, as DNA: TGTGCCAGCAGCCACAATCCAAGGGGGACTAAGCAGTACTTC.